The 29 T cell receptor beta chains below all came from one sample that was sequenced in a study of shared clonotypes between healthy human individuals. This table comes from immunoSEQ multiplex PCR, and its TCRdb copy is limited to in-frame clones, with some not included. The sample yields fewer than 800,000 clones, about 90% seen once. Naive CD8 populations comprised CD45RO-negative cells positively selected for CCR7, excluding terminally differentiated effector memory CD45RA+ cells. The sequencing input was naive CD8+ T cells sorted from blood. These TCRs come from a young man in good health.

The rearrangement uses TRBV14 and TRBJ2-5; the D is unclear. The CDR3 contains 12 residues. CDR1 and CDR2 from the germline V gene are SGHDN and FVKESK. The V gene lost 0 bases and the J gene lost 5 bases, with 4 bases spanning the gap. The CDR3: CASSQDVETQYF. The DNA for the CDR3 is TGTGCCAGCAGCCAAGATGTTGAGACCCAGTACTTC.

This clone was counted a single time. The V and J genes are TRBV10-3 and TRBJ2-7, with 9 bases fitting TRBD2. Germline CDR1 is ENHRY and CDR2 is SYGVKD. The trim removed 3 bases at V and 2 bases at J, leaving 5 bases unmatched. This CDR3 contains 15 residues. The CDR3 region is CAISDPPSGAYEQYF. Here the CDR3 DNA reads TGTGCCATCAGTGACCCCCCTAGCGGGGCCTACGAGCAGTACTTC.

CDR3 nucleotide sequence: TGTGCCAGTACCCCGGGACAGGGGTACGGGGAGCTGTTTTTT. Translating it yields CASTPGQGYGELFF. V gene TRBV19 combines with J gene TRBJ2-2, with 10 bases aligning to TRBD1. The V gene's germline CDR1 is LNHDA and CDR2 SQIVND (reference sequence). The CDR3 is 14 residues long. The J segment lost 7 bases and the V segment lost 7 bases, leaving 6 bases of the junction unmatched.

The chain carries TRBV18 and TRBJ2-1; D may be TRBD1 or TRBD2 (5 bases each). This CDR3 spans 16 amino acids. Trimming removed 7 bases from V and 6 bases from J, with 22 bases in between. Germline V gives CDR1 KGHSH, CDR2 LQKENI. The CDR3 sequence: CASCSFAGREANEQFF. DNA of the CDR3: TGTGCCAGCTGCTCCTTCGCGGGCAGGGAAGCCAATGAGCAGTTCTTC. Combining the CDR3 with reference TRBV18 and TRBJ2-1 gives the whole variable domain NAGVMQNPRHLVRRRGQEARLRCSPMKGHSHVYWYRQLPEEGLKFMVYLQKENIIDESGMPKERFSAEFPKEGPSILRIQQVVRGDSAAYFCASCSFAGREANEQFFGPGTRLTVL.

The chain is built from TRBV19 and TRBJ2-7; D call uncertain. From germline, CDR1 is LNHDA and CDR2 SQIVND (reference sequence). Between the trimmed V and J ends, which lost 1 base and 1 base, there was a span of 5 bases. The length of the CDR3 is 13 residues. As DNA, the CDR3 is TGTGCCAGTAGTATAGGTCTGTCCTACGAGCAGTACTTC. Translated: CASSIGLSYEQYF.

This clone appeared once. The V and J genes are TRBV4-3 and TRBJ2-3, with 7 bases lining up with TRBD2. Trimming removed 0 bases from V and 8 bases from J; junction bases left unmatched: 14. Germline-derived CDR1 and CDR2 are LGHNA and YSLEER. This CDR3 has 17 residues. In nucleotides, the CDR3 is TGCGCCAGCAGCCAAGACTGGTTGGGAGGGCCGATGGGTACGCAGTATTTT. This gives the protein CASSQDWLGGPMGTQYF.

This clone has only one observation. The chain combines TRBV30 with TRBJ2-3; 11 positions match TRBD1. Per germline, CDR1 GTSNPN and CDR2 SVGIG (reference sequence). With 2 bases clipped from V and 5 bases from J, the junction kept 3 bases outside the gene matches. The CDR3 contains 14 residues. CDR3 loop: CAWSPGQGGDTQYF. CDR3 sequence (DNA): TGTGCCTGGAGTCCGGGACAGGGGGGAGATACGCAGTATTTT.

The chain joins TRBV7-9 to TRBJ2-7; possibly TRBD2 for D (6 bases). The CDR3 spans 16 residues. The germline V gene encodes CDR1 SEHNR and CDR2 FQNEAQ (reference sequence). V was trimmed by 0 bases and J by 3 bases, leaving 15 bases between them. The CDR3 nucleotides read TGTGCCAGCAGCTTAGCGCAGGCGTCCGGGGGCTACGAGCAGTACTTC. Translation gives CASSLAQASGGYEQYF. Full variable domain (missing parts from reference TRBV7-9 and TRBJ2-7): DTGVSQNPRHKITKRGQNVTFRCDPISEHNRLYWYRQTLGQGPEFLTYFQNEAQLEKSRLLSDRFSAERPKGSFSTLEIQRTEQGDSAMYLCASSLAQASGGYEQYFGPGTRLTVT.

This chain links TRBV7-9 with TRBJ2-7; no clear D. There are 13 residues in the CDR3. CDR1 SEHNR and CDR2 FQNEAQ come from the germline V gene (reference sequence). Trimming took off 4 bases at V and 0 bases at J, with 7 bases between the two ends. In DNA form, the CDR3 reads TGTGCCAGCAGCTCACAGAGCTCCTACGAGCAGTACTTC. Translated, it gives CASSSQSSYEQYF.

V and J are TRBV4-3 and TRBJ2-7; tentative D call: TRBD1 (5 bases). V was clipped by 3 bases and J by 0 bases, with 9 bases between them. This CDR3 is built from 14 residues. The germline gives CDR1 LGHNA, CDR2 YSLEER. The CDR3 loop is CASSQGRSSYEQYF. DNA of the CDR3: TGCGCCAGCAGCCAGGGGCGAAGCTCCTACGAGCAGTACTTC.

The chain has TRBV2 and TRBJ1-1; TRBD1 matches 10 bases. V lost 5 bases to trimming and J lost 3 bases; unmatched junction nucleotides: 6. The germline V gene has CDR1 SNHLY and CDR2 FYNNEI. This CDR3 region has 15 residues. CDR3 residues: CASSLPGTGDTEAFF. DNA of the CDR3: TGTGCCAGCAGTTTACCCGGGACAGGGGACACTGAAGCTTTCTTT.

V and J are TRBV19 and TRBJ2-3; 9 bases fit TRBD1. Per germline, CDR1 LNHDA and CDR2 SQIVND (reference sequence). This CDR3 has 16 amino acids. J was trimmed by 2 bases and V by 9 bases; bases with no gene match: 12. CDR3 DNA sequence: TGTGCCAGCAGAAACCTACAGGGGGCTTACACAGATACGCAGTATTTT. Translating it yields CASRNLQGAYTDTQYF.

This clone was observed a single time. This rearrangement joins TRBV5-4 to TRBJ2-2, with 7 positions matching TRBD1. From germline, CDR1 is SGHNT and CDR2 YYREEE (reference sequence). There are 14 residues in the CDR3. The trim removed 3 bases at V and 7 bases at J, leaving 6 bases unmatched. Here the CDR3 reads CASSYRGENGELFF. The CDR3 DNA reads as TGTGCCAGCAGCTACAGGGGAGAGAACGGGGAGCTGTTTTTT. The full variable domain, in which reference TRBV5-4 and TRBJ2-2 provide the parts outside the CDR3, is ETGVTQSPTHLIKTRGQQVTLRCSSQSGHNTVSWYQQALGQGPQFIFQYYREEENGRGNFPPRFSGLQFPNYSSELNVNALELDDSALYLCASSYRGENGELFFGEGSRLTVL.

The rearrangement joins TRBV6-4 to TRBJ2-2, with D unresolved. Deletions cut 2 bases from V and 1 base from J, with 5 bases between. Germline V CDR1 and CDR2: MRHNA, SNTAGT. This CDR3 comprises 14 residues. The CDR3 DNA sequence: TGTGCCAGCAGTGACGAAGGGAACACCGGGGAGCTGTTTTTT. This encodes CASSDEGNTGELFF.

About this clone: The same CDR3 also results from other DNA sequences found in this sample. V is TRBV27 and J is TRBJ1-5; D not certain. CDR1 and CDR2 (germline): MNHEY, SMNVEV (reference sequence). Trimming left V 3 bases short and J 2 bases short, with 5 bases between. The CDR3 loop spans 13 amino acids. The CDR3: CASSLSGNQPQHF. DNA for the CDR3: TGTGCCAGCAGTTTGTCTGGCAATCAGCCCCAGCATTTT.

The chain carries TRBV15 and TRBJ2-7; TRBD1 might be the D (6 bases). The germline gives CDR1 LNHNV, CDR2 YYDKDF (reference sequence). This CDR3 contains 14 residues. Trimming shortened V by 3 bases and J by 5 bases, and 14 bases separated the two germline ends. The CDR3 nucleotides are TGTGCCACCAGCAGTACAGGGTTTGTCCACGAGCAGTACTTC. The encoded protein is CATSSTGFVHEQYF. Full variable domain (outside the CDR3, taken from reference TRBV15 and TRBJ2-7): DAMVIQNPRYQVTQFGKPVTLSCSQTLNHNVMYWYQQKSSQAPKLLFHYYDKDFNNEADTPDNFQSRRPNTSFCFLDIRSPGLGDTAMYLCATSSTGFVHEQYFGPGTRLTVT.

CDR3 amino acids: CSVVVTNGDYEQYF. For the CDR3, the DNA is TGCAGCGTTGTCGTGACAAACGGAGACTACGAGCAGTACTTC. The chain uses TRBV29-1 and TRBJ2-7; D gene unclear. The CDR3 has 14 amino acids. V dropped 4 bases and J dropped 3 bases, with 16 bases sitting between them. CDR1 is SQVTM and CDR2 is ANQGSEA in the germline V gene.

The chain links TRBV7-9 to TRBJ2-2, with 14 bases matching TRBD2. Germline CDR1 SEHNR, CDR2 FQNEAQ (reference sequence). There are 16 residues in the CDR3. With 2 bases clipped from V and 7 bases from J, the junction kept 3 bases outside the gene matches. CDR3 loop: CASSLLGTSGSGELFF. The CDR3 nucleotides are TGTGCCAGCAGCTTACTTGGGACTAGCGGGAGCGGGGAGCTGTTTTTT.

The V call is TRBV19, the J call TRBJ1-2; D is uncertain. Trimming stripped 5 bases from V and 5 bases from J, with 9 bases between. This CDR3 contains 12 residues. Germline V CDR1 and CDR2: LNHDA, SQIVND (reference sequence). The CDR3 loop is CASSPTKYGYTF. The CDR3 region has the DNA TGTGCCAGTAGTCCTACAAAGTATGGCTACACCTTC. Based on the CDR3 plus reference TRBV19 and TRBJ1-2, the full variable domain is DGGITQSPKYLFRKEGQNVTLSCEQNLNHDAMYWYRQDPGQGLRLIYYSQIVNDFQKGDIAEGYSVSREKKESFPLTVTSAQKNPTAFYLCASSPTKYGYTFGSGTRLTVV.

This chain connects TRBV4-1 to TRBJ2-7; 7 positions agree with TRBD1. The V gene end was trimmed by 1 base and the J gene end by 4 bases; junction bases not matched to a gene: 7. CDR3 size: 15 residues. CDR1 is MGHRA and CDR2 is YSYEKL in the germline V gene. The CDR3 loop reads CASSQVGQQEYEQYF. CDR3 DNA sequence: TGCGCCAGCAGCCAAGTGGGACAGCAGGAGTACGAGCAGTACTTC.

Concerning this clone: Other DNA sequences in this specimen translate into the identical CDR3. V is TRBV5-1 and J is TRBJ2-7; 8 nucleotides agree with TRBD1. CDR3 length equals 14 residues. The V gene end was trimmed by 0 bases and the J gene end by 2 bases; junction bases not matched to a gene: 1. The V gene's germline CDR1 is SGHRS and CDR2 YFSETQ. CDR3 sequence reads: CASSLGDRTYEQYF. DNA of the CDR3: TGCGCCAGCAGCTTGGGGGACAGGACCTACGAGCAGTACTTC.

Concerning this clone itself: The junction departs from the called germline gene at one end, perhaps through a read error. DNA of the CDR3: TGTGCCAGCAGTGAGAATATGAAGACTGAAGCTTTCTTT. Its protein is CASSENMKTEAFF. The chain is built from TRBV6-4 and TRBJ1-1; D unresolved. The CDR3 covers 13 residues. Per germline, CDR1 MRHNA and CDR2 SNTAGT.

This clone has a single count. This same CDR3 is encoded by further DNA sequences in the sample. The chain carries TRBV27 and TRBJ2-7; 10 bases fit TRBD2. V was clipped by 3 bases and J by 3 bases; unmatched bases: 2. The CDR3 has 14 amino acids. Germline CDR1 reads MNHEY; CDR2 reads SMNVEV (reference sequence). The CDR3 sequence: CASSFASGSYEQYF. CDR3 DNA: TGTGCCAGCAGTTTCGCTAGCGGGAGCTACGAGCAGTACTTC.

The chain combines TRBV7-9 with TRBJ2-7, with D tentatively TRBD1 (6 bases). The V gene lost 4 bases and the J gene lost 1 base, with 11 bases spanning the gap. Looked up from germline, CDR1 is SEHNR and CDR2 is FQNEAQ (reference sequence). CDR3 size: 14 residues. The DNA of the CDR3 is TGTGCCAGCAGCTCAAACAGGGAATCCTACGAGCAGTACTTC. This codes for CASSSNRESYEQYF.

This clone has only one observation. V usage is TRBV6-5 and J usage is TRBJ2-7; 7 bases agree with TRBD1. The ends lost 5 bases at V and 5 bases at J; junction bases unmatched: 9. The CDR3 consists of 14 residues. Looked up from germline, CDR1 is MNHEY and CDR2 is SVGAGI. In nucleotides, the CDR3 is TGTGCCAGCAGTCCCGGGACAGATCGGGACGAGCAGTACTTC. Translating gives CASSPGTDRDEQYF.

This clone appeared once. This chain joins TRBV4-1 and TRBJ1-5, with D perhaps TRBD1 (6 bases). The CDR3 is 17 residues long. The V end was cut by 0 bases, the J end by 3 bases, with 15 bases between. Germline assignment: CDR1 MGHRA and CDR2 YSYEKL. CDR3 in amino acids: CASSQDRGTMSNQPQHF. The CDR3, as DNA: TGCGCCAGCAGCCAAGATAGGGGGACCATGTCCAATCAGCCCCAGCATTTT.

The chain employs TRBV2 and TRBJ2-2, with D possibly being TRBD1 (5 bases). This CDR3 is 13 amino acids long. Trimming shortened V by 10 bases and J by 7 bases, and 16 bases separated the two germline ends. Germline V gives CDR1 SNHLY, CDR2 FYNNEI. CDR3 residues: CATLKGLGGELFF. The CDR3 DNA reads TGTGCCACCCTGAAGGGGTTAGGCGGGGAGCTGTTTTTT.

The chain recombines TRBV10-1 with TRBJ2-7; 9 nucleotides line up with TRBD1. The CDR3 runs 15 residues. Germline trimming cut 0 bases from V and 5 bases from J; bases unmatched to any gene: 5. Germline lookup yields CDR1 WNHNN and CDR2 SYGVQD (reference sequence). The CDR3 DNA is TGCGCCAGCAGTGAGTCTGGGACAGGGTCTCACGAGCAGTACTTC. Its translation: CASSESGTGSHEQYF.

The chain uses TRBV7-9 and TRBJ2-7, with 9 bases matching TRBD2. CDR3 size: 15 residues. Germline-derived CDR1 and CDR2 are SEHNR and FQNEAQ (reference sequence). V trimming: 5 bases; J trimming: 5 bases; junction bases outside the gene matches: 10. The CDR3 bases are TGTGCCAGCAGCCTGGATAGCGGGAGCCCCCACGAGCAGTACTTC. It encodes CASSLDSGSPHEQYF.